Listed below are T cell receptor beta chains from one sample, sequenced in a study of blood T cell repertoires in COVID-19. Data came from immunoSEQ multiplex PCR; TCRdb stores just in-frame clones and leaves some out. The repertoire has approximately 50,000 clones, roughly 85% of them found once; the top ten carry about a tenth. The sample comprised peripheral blood. The receptors stem from a human donor in a cohort sampled during active COVID-19. Each CDR3 is given with its conserved first and last residue. D genes are given only for firm matches. Clone sizes are given selectively: once, few, many, or a class where the clone is expanded.

j_gene	d_gene	abundance	v_gene	CDR3aa	CDR3nt
TRBJ2-7	TRBD1	once	TRBV2	CASSDQGALYEQYF	TGTGCCAGCAGTGACCAGGGGGCCCTCTACGAGCAGTACTTC
TRBJ2-5	TRBD2	-	TRBV7-2	CASSEGLATYQETQYF	TGTGCCAGCAGCGAGGGACTAGCGACGTACCAAGAGACCCAGTACTTC
TRBJ2-7	-	-	TRBV28	CASSFGADYEQYF	TGTGCCAGCAGTTTTGGGGCCGACTACGAGCAGTACTTC
TRBJ2-1	-	-	TRBV5-6	CASTGSGEQFF	TGTGCCAGCACGGGGTCAGGTGAGCAGTTCTTC
TRBJ2-1	TRBD1	-	TRBV20-1	CSPEGAGEQFF	TGCAGTCCCGAGGGGGCCGGTGAGCAGTTCTTC
TRBJ1-1	-	-	TRBV18	CASSLLSNTEAFF	TGTGCCAGCTCACTACTCTCGAACACTGAAGCTTTCTTT
TRBJ2-4	TRBD1	-	TRBV2	CASTKGTGDNIQYF	TGTGCCAGCACGAAGGGGACAGGGGACAACATTCAGTACTTC
TRBJ2-1	TRBD2	-	TRBV4-1	CATNGGGRSGEQFF	TGCGCCACCAACGGAGGCGGGAGATCGGGTGAGCAGTTCTTC
TRBJ1-2	-	-	TRBV30	CAWKRGVGYTF	TGTGCCTGGAAACGGGGGGTGGGCTACACCTTC
TRBJ1-4	-	-	TRBV30	CAWSTRENEKLFF	TGTGCCTGGAGTACACGGGAAAATGAAAAACTGTTTTTT
TRBJ1-5	-	-	TRBV11-2	CASSLRVSDQPQHF	TGTGCCAGCAGCTTGAGGGTCTCCGATCAGCCCCAGCATTTT
TRBJ1-5	-	-	TRBV6-4	CASSEDLLGAQHF	TGTGCCAGCAGTGAGGATCTCCTCGGAGCCCAGCATTTT
TRBJ2-5	TRBD2	-	TRBV2	CASNLRKASGSGTQYF	TGTGCCAGCAACCTTAGAAAGGCTAGCGGGAGTGGGACCCAGTACTTC
TRBJ2-5	-	-	TRBV3-1/TRBV3-2	CASSQDKGRVIAKTQYF	TGTGCCAGCAGCCAAGATAAGGGCAGGGTGATAGCCAAGACCCAGTACTTC
TRBJ1-2	TRBD1	once	TRBV9	CASSAGTGGLPSYGYTF	TGTGCCAGCAGCGCCGGGACAGGGGGTTTACCCAGTTATGGCTACACCTTC
TRBJ2-2	-	-	TRBV5-4	CAITPRAVGELFF	TGTGCCATCACCCCGCGGGCGGTCGGGGAGCTGTTTTTT
TRBJ2-1	TRBD2	-	TRBV4-1	CASSQDGLAGSYNEQFF	TGCGCCAGCAGCCAAGACGGACTAGCGGGATCCTACAATGAGCAGTTCTTC
TRBJ1-5	TRBD1	-	TRBV6-1	CASSEGTGSLSYSNQPQHF	TGTGCCAGCAGTGAGGGGACAGGGTCTCTCTCTTATAGCAATCAGCCCCAGCATTTT
TRBJ2-7	TRBD2	-	TRBV2	CASSPQGDAGGNEQYF	TGTGCCAGCAGTCCCCAGGGAGACGCGGGAGGGAACGAGCAGTACTTC
TRBJ2-7	TRBD1	-	TRBV7-2	CASSLEAGGYEQYF	TGTGCCAGCAGCTTAGAGGCAGGGGGTTACGAGCAGTACTTC
TRBJ2-7	-	-	TRBV28	CASSPLYGEQYF	TGTGCCAGCAGTCCCTTATACGGGGAGCAGTACTTC
TRBJ2-3	TRBD2	-	TRBV9	CASSQNLAGLTDTQYF	TGTGCCAGCAGCCAAAATCTAGCGGGCCTCACAGATACGCAGTATTTT
TRBJ1-5	TRBD1	-	TRBV7-2	CASSPDREWNQPQHF	TGTGCCAGCAGTCCAGACAGGGAATGGAATCAGCCCCAGCATTTT